The entry below describes one T cell receptor beta chain. Its cognate antigen is unknown. The data belong to a study of cytomegalovirus exposure and HLA in healthy donors. It was the approximately 120-subject validation cohort, separate from the 666-subject first cohort, to which the donors belonged. TCRdb's copy holds only in-frame clones and misses some; the assay was immunoSEQ multiplex PCR. This sample has around 70,000 clones, with roughly nine tenths found just once. The CDR3 sequence is 11 residues long. Germline CDR1 DFQATT, CDR2 SNEGSKA (reference sequence). The V and J ends lost 3 bases and 7 bases respectively, with 9 bases between them. Study-wide results and limits: The authors enumerated over 150 TCR beta chains as linked to cytomegalovirus.

What was sequenced was PBMCs. This receptor was identified in a man aged 18-30 years in good health and CMV-seronegative. The genes are TRBV20-1 and TRBJ2-5; tentative D call: TRBD1 (5 bases). The CDR3 loop is CSASREGTQYF. The CDR3, as DNA: TGCAGTGCTAGCAGGGAAGGGACCCAGTACTTC.